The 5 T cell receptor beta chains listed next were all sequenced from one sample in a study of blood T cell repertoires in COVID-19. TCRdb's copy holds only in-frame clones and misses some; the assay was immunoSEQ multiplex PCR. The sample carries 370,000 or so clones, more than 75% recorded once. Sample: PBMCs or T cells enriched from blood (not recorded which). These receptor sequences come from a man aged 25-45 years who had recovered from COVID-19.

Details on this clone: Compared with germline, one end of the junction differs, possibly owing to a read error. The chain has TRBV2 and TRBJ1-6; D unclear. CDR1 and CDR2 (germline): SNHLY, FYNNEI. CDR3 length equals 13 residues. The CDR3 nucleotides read TGTGTCAGCAGTGAAGTAAGAGATTCACCCCTCCACTTT. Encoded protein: CVSSEVRDSPLHF. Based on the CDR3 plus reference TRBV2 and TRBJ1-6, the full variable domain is EPEVTQTPSHQVTQMGQEVILRCVPISNHLYFYWYRQILGQKVEFLVSFYNNEISEKSEIFDDQFSVERPDGSNFTLKIRSTKLEDSAMYFCVSSEVRDSPLHFGNGTRLTVT.

This chain's CDR3 is CATTSGTVETQYF. The CDR3 DNA sequence: TGTGCCACCACCTCGGGGACAGTCGAGACCCAGTACTTC. The chain is built from TRBV5-6 and TRBJ2-5; TRBD1 matches at 7 bases. The CDR3 is 13 amino acids. The V gene end was trimmed by 9 bases and the J gene end by 5 bases; junction bases not matched to a gene: 10. From germline, CDR1 is SGHDT and CDR2 YYEEEE.

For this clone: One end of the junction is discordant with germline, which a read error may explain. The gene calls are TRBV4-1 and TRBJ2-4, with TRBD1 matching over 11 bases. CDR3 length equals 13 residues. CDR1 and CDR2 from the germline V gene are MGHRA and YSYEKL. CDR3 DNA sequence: TGCGCCAGCAGCCAAGCAGGACAGGGGGCGCGTATTTTC. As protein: CASSQAGQGARIF.

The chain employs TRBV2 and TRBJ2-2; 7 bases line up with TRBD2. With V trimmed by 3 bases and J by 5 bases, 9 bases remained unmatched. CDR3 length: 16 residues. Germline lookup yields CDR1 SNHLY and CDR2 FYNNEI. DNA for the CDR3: TGTGCCAGCAGTGAGTGGGGCGGGGGAAGGACCGGGGAGCTGTTTTTT. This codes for CASSEWGGGRTGELFF.

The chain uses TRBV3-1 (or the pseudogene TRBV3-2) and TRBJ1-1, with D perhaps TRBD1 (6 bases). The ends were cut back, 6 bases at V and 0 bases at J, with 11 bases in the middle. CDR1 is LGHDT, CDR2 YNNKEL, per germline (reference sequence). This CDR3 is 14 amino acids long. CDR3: CASRTTGLNTEAFF. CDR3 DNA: TGTGCCAGCAGGACTACAGGGCTGAACACTGAAGCTTTCTTT.